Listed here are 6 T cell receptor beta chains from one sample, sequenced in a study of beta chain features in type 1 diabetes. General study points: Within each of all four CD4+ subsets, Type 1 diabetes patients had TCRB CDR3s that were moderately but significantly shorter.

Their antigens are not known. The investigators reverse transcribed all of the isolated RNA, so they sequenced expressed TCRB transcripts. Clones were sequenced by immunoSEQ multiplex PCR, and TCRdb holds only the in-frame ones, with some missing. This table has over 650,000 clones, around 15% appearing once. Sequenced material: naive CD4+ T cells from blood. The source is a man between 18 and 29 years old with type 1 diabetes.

The CDR3 reads CASRSTSSSYEQYF. The CDR3 region has the DNA TGTGCCAGCAGATCAACAAGTAGCTCCTACGAGCAGTACTTC. The genes are TRBV11-1 and TRBJ2-7, with D hard to call. The CDR3 is 14 amino acids. V lost 6 bases to trimming and J lost 0 bases, with 12 bases between them. Germline CDR1 and CDR2: SGHAT and FQDESV (reference sequence).

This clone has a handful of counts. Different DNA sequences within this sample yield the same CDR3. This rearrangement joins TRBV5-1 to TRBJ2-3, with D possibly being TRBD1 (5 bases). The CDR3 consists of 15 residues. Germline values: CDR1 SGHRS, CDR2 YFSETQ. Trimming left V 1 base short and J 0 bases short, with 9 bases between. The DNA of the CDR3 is TGCGCCAGCAGCTTGACAGGAGCGAGCACAGATACGCAGTATTTT. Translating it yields CASSLTGASTDTQYF.

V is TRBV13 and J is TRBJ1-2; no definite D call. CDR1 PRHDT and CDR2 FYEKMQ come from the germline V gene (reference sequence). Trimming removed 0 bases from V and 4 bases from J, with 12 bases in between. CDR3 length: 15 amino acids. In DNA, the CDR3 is TGTGCCAGCAGCTTAGGAGGACCCCATATCTATGGCTACACCTTC. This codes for CASSLGGPHIYGYTF.

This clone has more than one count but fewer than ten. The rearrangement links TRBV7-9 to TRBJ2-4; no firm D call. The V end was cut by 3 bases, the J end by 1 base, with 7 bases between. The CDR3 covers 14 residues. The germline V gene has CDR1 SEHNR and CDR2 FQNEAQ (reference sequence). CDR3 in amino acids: CASSLDAAKNIQYF. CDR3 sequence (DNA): TGTGCCAGCAGCTTGGATGCGGCCAAAAACATTCAGTACTTC.

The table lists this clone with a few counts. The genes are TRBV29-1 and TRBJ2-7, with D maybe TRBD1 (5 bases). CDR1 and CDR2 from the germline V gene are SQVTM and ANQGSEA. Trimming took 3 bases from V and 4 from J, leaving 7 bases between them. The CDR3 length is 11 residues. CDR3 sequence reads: CSVERQYEQYF. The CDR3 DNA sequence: TGCAGCGTTGAGCGACAGTACGAGCAGTACTTC.

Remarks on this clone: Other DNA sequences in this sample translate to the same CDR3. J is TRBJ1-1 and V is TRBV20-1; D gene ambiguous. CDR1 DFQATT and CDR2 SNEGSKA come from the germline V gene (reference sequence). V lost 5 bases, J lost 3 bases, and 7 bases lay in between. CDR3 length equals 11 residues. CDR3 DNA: TGCAGTGCTCGCCGGGACACTGAAGCTTTCTTT. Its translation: CSARRDTEAFF.